The sequence of this T cell receptor (beta chain) was determined in a study of T cell responses to AZD1222 COVID-19 vaccine. The length of the CDR3 is 14 residues. CDR1 is DFQATT and CDR2 is SNEGSKA in the germline V gene (reference sequence). The V gene lost 3 bases and the J gene lost 0 bases, with 11 bases spanning the gap. Clones were sequenced by immunoSEQ multiplex PCR, and TCRdb holds only the in-frame ones, with some missing. The repertoire has about 85,000 clones, 80% to 90% of them found once; the top ten carry approximately 15%. Here the sequenced sample was peripheral blood, taken on day 0 of AZD1222 vaccination. The clonotype was recovered from an adult in good health. This chain uses TRBV20-1 with TRBJ2-5, with a tentative D call TRBD2 (5 bases). The CDR3 protein is CSASVALYQETQYF. CDR3 coding DNA: TGCAGTGCTAGTGTAGCGCTGTACCAAGAGACCCAGTACTTC.